The next 19 T cell receptor beta chains were all read from a single sample in a study of blood T cell repertoires in COVID-19. Data came from immunoSEQ multiplex PCR; TCRdb stores just in-frame clones and leaves some out. The data contain roughly 60,000 clones, about 77% of them seen just once; the ten biggest clones take up roughly 27%. The sample taken for sequencing was peripheral blood. The receptors originated from a human donor in a cohort sampled during active COVID-19.

Only a few counts were recorded for this clone. The chain's CDR3 is CASSPRQTTGELFF. Here the CDR3 DNA reads TGTGCCAGCTCACCTCGACAGACTACCGGGGAGCTGTTTTTT. The chain has TRBV18 and TRBJ2-2, with D perhaps matching TRBD1 (5 bases). V lost 3 bases and J 5 bases, leaving 10 bases between the germline ends. Germline V gives CDR1 KGHSH, CDR2 LQKENI. This CDR3 is 14 amino acids long.

The rearrangement joins TRBV28 to TRBJ2-1, with 7 bases that match TRBD2. V trimming: 7 bases; J trimming: 4 bases; junction bases outside the gene matches: 1. The CDR3 sequence is 12 residues long. The germline V gene encodes CDR1 MDHEN and CDR2 SYDVKM. CDR3 sequence: CASTSGYNEQFF. CDR3 DNA: TGTGCCAGCACTAGCGGTTACAATGAGCAGTTCTTC.

This clone has more than one count but fewer than ten. V gene TRBV4-1 combines with J gene TRBJ2-1, with TRBD2 matching 9 bases. The V gene's germline CDR1 is MGHRA and CDR2 YSYEKL. The CDR3 covers 15 residues. Losses at the gene ends were 3 bases for V and 1 base for J; bases not matched to a gene: 1. DNA for the CDR3: TGCGCCAGCAGCCAGCTAGCGGGGTCCTACAATGAGCAGTTCTTC. Its protein product is CASSQLAGSYNEQFF.

The rearrangement links TRBV5-6 to TRBJ2-3; 11 bases agree with TRBD2. The CDR3 has 15 residues. Germline CDR1 reads SGHDT; CDR2 reads YYEEEE. Trimming took 3 bases from V and 1 from J; bases not matched to a gene: 1. CDR3 sequence (DNA): TGTGCCAGCAGCTCGGGACTAGCGGGCACAGATACGCAGTATTTT. The encoded protein is CASSSGLAGTDTQYF.

This chain connects TRBV4-2 to TRBJ2-3, with TRBD1 matching over 7 bases. The CDR3 runs 15 residues. Germline CDR1 and CDR2: LGHNA and YNFKEQ. The J segment lost 5 bases and the V segment lost 4 bases, leaving 9 bases of the junction unmatched. The CDR3: CASSPGQELIDTQYF. CDR3 coding DNA: TGTGCCAGCAGCCCCGGACAGGAGCTAATAGATACGCAGTATTTT.

V and J are TRBV4-1 and TRBJ1-2; 7 nucleotides agree with TRBD1. Germline lookup yields CDR1 MGHRA and CDR2 YSYEKL. The CDR3 runs to 15 residues. The junction had 8 bases not matched to a gene; V was cut back by 0 bases and J by 7 bases. DNA for the CDR3: TGCGCCAGCAGCCAAGACGACAGGGTAGGTTTTGGCTACACCTTC. Its protein is CASSQDDRVGFGYTF.

This clone was observed a few times. The CDR3 coding sequence is TGTGCCAGCAGCTTAGATTTGGGACTAGCGGGAGTTGAGCAGTTCTTC. It yields the protein CASSLDLGLAGVEQFF. V and J are TRBV11-2 and TRBJ2-1, with 14 bases lining up with TRBD2. The germline V gene has CDR1 SGHAT and CDR2 FQNNGV. The trim removed 0 bases at V and 9 bases at J, leaving 4 bases unmatched. The CDR3 sequence is 16 residues long. Supplemented by reference TRBV11-2 and TRBJ2-1, the full variable domain reads EAGVAQSPRYKIIEKRQSVAFWCNPISGHATLYWYQQILGQGPKLLIQFQNNGVVDDSQLPKDRFSAERLKGVDSTLKIQPAKLEDSAVYLCASSLDLGLAGVEQFFGPGTRLTVL.

The rearrangement links TRBV6-5 to TRBJ2-4, with 9 bases matching TRBD1. The length of the CDR3 is 12 residues. Germline V gives CDR1 MNHEY, CDR2 SVGAGI. The V and J ends lost 6 bases and 6 bases, in that order; junction bases with no gene match: 0. The CDR3 here is CASRTGGNIQYF. The DNA for the CDR3 is TGTGCCAGCAGGACAGGGGGAAACATTCAGTACTTC.

This rearrangement joins TRBV4-3 to TRBJ1-6; 7 positions match TRBD1. The CDR3 length is 13 residues. The germline CDR1 and CDR2 sequences are LGHNA and YSLEER. V gave up 0 bases and J gave up 11 bases; unmatched junction bases: 1. The CDR3 DNA reads TGCGCCAGCAGCCAAGATAGGGGGCCACCCCTCCACTTT. Translation: CASSQDRGPPLHF.

The CDR3 nucleotides are TGTGCCAGCAGCTTAGCCCGGACTAGTGAGTCGGAGCAGTTCTTC. This encodes CASSLARTSESEQFF. The V and J genes are TRBV7-9 and TRBJ2-1; 7 nucleotides align to TRBD2. V lost 0 bases, J lost 10 bases, and 9 bases stayed unmatched. The CDR3 consists of 15 residues. CDR1 and CDR2 from the germline V gene are SEHNR and FQNEAQ (reference sequence).

V gene TRBV10-3 combines with J gene TRBJ2-2; a possible D gene is TRBD2 (6 bases). V shed 7 bases and J shed 3 bases, with 15 bases lying between them. The CDR3 contains 15 residues. CDR1 and CDR2 from the germline V gene are ENHRY and SYGVKD. The CDR3 loop is CAINTRDSYTGELFF. The CDR3 bases are TGTGCCATCAATACCCGGGACTCCTACACCGGGGAGCTGTTTTTT.

The gene calls are TRBV5-1 and TRBJ2-3, with TRBD2 matching over 8 bases. From germline, CDR1 is SGHRS and CDR2 YFSETQ. The CDR3 covers 16 residues. The V gene end was trimmed by 4 bases and the J gene end by 2 bases; junction bases not matched to a gene: 9. The CDR3 protein is CASSPVGREATDTQYF. The CDR3 DNA reads as TGCGCCAGCAGCCCAGTAGGGCGGGAGGCCACAGATACGCAGTATTTT.

The V gene is TRBV30, the J gene TRBJ1-3; D remains unclear. V lost 6 bases and J lost 2, with 14 bases in between. CDR1 is GTSNPN and CDR2 is SVGIG in the germline V gene (reference sequence). There are 14 residues in the CDR3. In DNA form, the CDR3 reads TGTGCCTGTCCTTCCGGCGGCCCTGGAAACACCATATATTTT. Protein sequence: CACPSGGPGNTIYF. Filled out from reference TRBV30 and TRBJ1-3, the complete variable domain reads SQTIHQWPATLVQPVGSPLSLECTVEGTSNPNLYWYRQAAGRGLQLLFYSVGIGQISSEVPQNLSASRPQDRQFILSSKKLLLSDSGFYLCACPSGGPGNTIYFGEGSWLTVV.

V usage is TRBV23-1 and J usage is TRBJ1-1; possibly TRBD1 for D (5 bases). TRBV23-1 is an ORF for which the function is uncertain. The CDR3 has 16 residues. The V gene lost 4 bases and the J gene lost 3 bases, with 18 bases spanning the gap. DNA of the CDR3: TGCGCCAGCAGTCCGTCTATCGGGGGGGAGGACACTGAAGCTTTCTTT. Translating it yields CASSPSIGGEDTEAFF.

This clone was recorded a few times. The chain joins TRBV2 to TRBJ2-2; TRBD2 is a possible D gene (6 bases). CDR1 is SNHLY, CDR2 FYNNEI, per germline. The CDR3 contains 14 residues. The germline V and J ends were trimmed by 7 bases and 2 bases, with 11 bases remaining between them. CDR3: CASIGTLNTGELFF. In DNA form, the CDR3 reads TGTGCCAGCATAGGGACTCTAAACACCGGGGAGCTGTTTTTT.

The rearrangement uses TRBV27 and TRBJ2-7; a weak D match, TRBD2 (6 bases). The germline CDR1 and CDR2 sequences are MNHEY and SMNVEV (reference sequence). V was cut by 4 bases and J by 3 bases, with 19 bases left in between. The CDR3 covers 16 residues. The CDR3 region is CASSSPPAGNLYEQYF. The CDR3 DNA follows: TGTGCCAGCAGTTCCCCCCCGGCGGGAAACCTCTACGAGCAGTACTTC.

The V and J genes are TRBV9 and TRBJ1-2; tentatively, D is TRBD1 (6 bases). CDR1 and CDR2 from the germline V gene are SGDLS and YYNGEE. This CDR3 spans 13 amino acids. The V gene lost 4 bases and the J gene lost 8 bases, with 15 bases spanning the gap. The CDR3 sequence: CASSKDPTGGYTF. CDR3 nucleotides: TGTGCCAGCAGCAAGGACCCCACAGGGGGCTACACCTTC. The whole variable domain, filled in from reference TRBV9 and TRBJ1-2, reads DSGVTQTPKHLITATGQRVTLRCSPRSGDLSVYWYQQSLDQGLQFLIQYYNGEERAKGNILERFSAQQFPDLHSELNLSSLELGDSALYFCASSKDPTGGYTFGSGTRLTVV.

The V call is TRBV10-3, the J call TRBJ1-5; 11 bases are shared with TRBD1. CDR3 length equals 16 residues. V shed 4 bases and J 6 bases; nucleotides not matched to a gene: 8. Germline CDR1 is ENHRY and CDR2 is SYGVKD. For the CDR3, the DNA is TGTGCCATCAGTGCGGGGGGGACAGGGGGTAGTCAGCCCCAGCATTTT. This codes for CAISAGGTGGSQPQHF.

This chain uses TRBV7-3 with TRBJ2-1; 9 bases line up with TRBD2. The CDR3 contains 16 residues. J gave up 2 bases and V 5 bases, and 7 bases lay outside the gene matches. CDR1 and CDR2 (germline): SGHTA, FQGTGA. The CDR3 spells CASSLGTSRTYNEQFF. Here the CDR3 DNA reads TGTGCCAGCAGCCTTGGGACTAGCCGAACCTACAATGAGCAGTTCTTC.